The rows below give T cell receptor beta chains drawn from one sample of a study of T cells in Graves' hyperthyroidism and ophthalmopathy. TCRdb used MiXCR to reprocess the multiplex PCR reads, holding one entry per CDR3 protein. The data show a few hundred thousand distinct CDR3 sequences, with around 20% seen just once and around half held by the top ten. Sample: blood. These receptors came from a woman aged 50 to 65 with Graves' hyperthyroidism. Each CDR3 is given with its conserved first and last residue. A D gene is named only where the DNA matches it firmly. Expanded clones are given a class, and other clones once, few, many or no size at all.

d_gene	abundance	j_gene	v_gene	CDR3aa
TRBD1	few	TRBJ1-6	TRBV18	CASSPGGGPTPLHF
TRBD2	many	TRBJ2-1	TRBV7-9	CASSLVGTSGRAEQFF
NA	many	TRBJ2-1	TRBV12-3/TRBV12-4	CASSRMGNEQFF
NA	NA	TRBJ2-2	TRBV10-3	CAISGLGRDTGELFF
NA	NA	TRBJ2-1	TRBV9	CASSRQGLQYNEQFF
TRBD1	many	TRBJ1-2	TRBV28	CASSAGTGFYGYTF
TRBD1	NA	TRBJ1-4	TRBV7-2	CASRAQDRGVSEKLFF
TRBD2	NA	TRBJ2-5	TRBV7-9	CASSPRLAGGKYQETQYF
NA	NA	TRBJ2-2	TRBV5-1	CASSGDTPRELFF
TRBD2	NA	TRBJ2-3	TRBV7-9	CASSDGTSGGIDTQYF
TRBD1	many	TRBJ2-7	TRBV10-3	CAISESTGRLYEQYF
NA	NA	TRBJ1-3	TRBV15	CATKGSYSGNTIYF
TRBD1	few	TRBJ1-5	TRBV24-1	CATSARSGGGMGNQPQHF
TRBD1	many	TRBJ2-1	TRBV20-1	CSAETYRGNEQFF
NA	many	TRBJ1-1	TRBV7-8	CASSFKGYDTEAFF
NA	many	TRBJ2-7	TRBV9	CASSVVPTGPYEQYF
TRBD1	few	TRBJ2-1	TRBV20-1	CSARDRDRGFNEQFF
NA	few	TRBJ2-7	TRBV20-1	CNARKTGKSYEQYF
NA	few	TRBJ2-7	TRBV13	CASSLGTLLAYEQYF
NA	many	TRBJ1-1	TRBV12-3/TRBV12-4	CASSLVQGATEAFF
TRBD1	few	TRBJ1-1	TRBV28	CASSSTGASNTEAFF
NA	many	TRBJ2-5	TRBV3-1	CASSHPEETQYF
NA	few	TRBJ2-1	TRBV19	CGTALAHSSYNEQFF
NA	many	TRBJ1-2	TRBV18	CASSPSERNGYTF
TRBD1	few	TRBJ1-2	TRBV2	CASSLQGGANYGYTF
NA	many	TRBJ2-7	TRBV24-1	CATSDWKGKGSYEQYF
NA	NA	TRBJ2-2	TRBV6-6	CASSYLGGAGELFF
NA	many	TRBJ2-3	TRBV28	CASSRPPDTQYF
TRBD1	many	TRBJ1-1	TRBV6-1	CASSSRGTALDEAFF
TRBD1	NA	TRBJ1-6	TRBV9	CASSQGANSPLHF
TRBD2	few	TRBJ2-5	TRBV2	CASIEAGVGETQYF
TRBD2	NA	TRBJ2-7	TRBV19	CASTLRGGGSYEQYF
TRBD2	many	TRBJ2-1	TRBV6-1	CASGLAGGSSYNEQFF
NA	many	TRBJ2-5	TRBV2	CASFGVETQYF
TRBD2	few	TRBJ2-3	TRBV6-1	CATQSGGAGTDTQYF
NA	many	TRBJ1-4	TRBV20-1	CSARWGSANEKLFF